This passage covers 29 T cell receptor beta chains from one sample sequenced in a study of T cell repertoires in cytomegalovirus infection (dated by TCRdb to the late 2010s). According to the study, the label for this sample's treatment or condition signals: in vitro stimulation with specific CMV peptide epitopes to enrich CMV-specific T cells. Sequencing was performed on an Illumina HiSeq 1500. TCRdb reprocessing: public reads trimmed at Q25 with fastp, clones called with MiXCR, in-frame beta chains kept. One record per CDR3 amino acid sequence lists the most common genes and DNA. Recorded for this sample are nearly 700,000 distinct CDR3 sequences; 30% to 35% of them occurred a single time. The top ten clones comprise about 20% of the sample. The antigens of these receptors remain unknown. The material sequenced was cultured PBMCs, taken from culture after CMV antigen stimulation. The receptors were gathered from a human donor in good health (CMV status not recorded). Some clones in this sample may be carry-over from other donors' samples.

This clonotype occurred a few times. This chain uses TRBV7-2 with TRBJ2-1; D may be TRBD2 (6 bases). The V and J ends lost 4 bases and 7 bases respectively, with 8 bases between them. Germline CDR1 SGHTA, CDR2 FQGNSA. CDR3 length equals 12 residues. The CDR3 region has the DNA TGTGCCAGCAGCTCGGAGGGGAATGAGCAGTTCTTC. Its protein is CASSSEGNEQFF.

J is TRBJ2-2 and V is TRBV11-2; D is unresolved. The CDR3 is made up of 15 amino acids. Germline-derived CDR1 and CDR2 are SGHAT and FQNNGV. The V end was cut by 8 bases, the J end by 6 bases, with 19 bases between. CDR3 loop: CASGTRAGEAGELFF. CDR3 sequence (DNA): TGTGCCAGCGGCACCCGGGCCGGCGAGGCCGGGGAGCTGTTTTTT.

This clonotype was found many times. This chain connects TRBV7-2 to TRBJ2-3; a possible D gene is TRBD2 (7 bases). In germline, CDR1 is SGHTA, CDR2 FQGNSA. V lost 5 bases to trimming and J lost 2 bases, with 26 bases between them. The CDR3 has 19 residues. CDR3 sequence (DNA): TGTGCCAGCAGCGGCAGGGTTGGGGGCGGGAGTTGGCTCACAGATACGCAGTATTTT. Protein product: CASSGRVGGGSWLTDTQYF.

This chain connects TRBV2 to TRBJ2-3; no definite D call. The germline V and J ends were trimmed by 3 bases and 0 bases, with 7 bases remaining between them. Germline lookup yields CDR1 SNHLY and CDR2 FYNNEI. The CDR3 has 14 residues. This CDR3 is CASSESVSTDTQYF. CDR3 nucleotides: TGTGCCAGCAGTGAGTCCGTAAGCACAGATACGCAGTATTTT.

This sequence joins TRBV6-5 and TRBJ2-1, with D hard to call. Germline CDR1 and CDR2: MNHEY and SVGAGI. The CDR3 has 13 residues. Between the trimmed V and J ends, which lost 6 bases and 4 bases, there was a span of 10 bases. CDR3 coding DNA: TGTGCCAGCAGATTAGACACATACAATGAGCAGTTCTTC. Protein product: CASRLDTYNEQFF.

This clonotype was seen only a few times. This rearrangement joins TRBV11-2 to TRBJ2-2; 7 bases match TRBD2. The J segment lost 6 bases and the V segment lost 5 bases, leaving 6 bases of the junction unmatched. The germline V gene encodes CDR1 SGHAT and CDR2 FQNNGV. The CDR3 extends over 14 amino acids. The CDR3 region is CASSPTRGSGELFF. DNA for the CDR3: TGTGCCAGCAGCCCTACGCGGGGGTCCGGGGAGCTGTTTTTT.

The CDR3 coding sequence is TGTGCCAGCAGCACCAGGACGAGCAGCACTGAAGCTTTCTTT. This gives the protein CASSTRTSSTEAFF. The chain carries TRBV5-4 and TRBJ1-1; no definite D call. This CDR3 is 14 amino acids long. Trimming took 4 bases from V and 4 from J, leaving 14 bases between them. CDR1 and CDR2 (germline): SGHNT, YYREEE (reference sequence).

The rearrangement joins TRBV19 to TRBJ2-5; 7 bases match TRBD1. The CDR3 is 14 amino acids. With 3 bases clipped from V and 3 bases from J, the junction kept 4 bases outside the gene matches. The germline gives CDR1 LNHDA, CDR2 SQIVND (reference sequence). CDR3 sequence: CASSIYQGEETQYF. The DNA of the CDR3 is TGTGCCAGTAGTATTTATCAGGGGGAAGAGACCCAGTACTTC.

J is TRBJ2-3 and V is TRBV29-1; the D gene is possibly TRBD2 (5 bases). The CDR3 covers 17 residues. The germline CDR1 and CDR2 sequences are SQVTM and ANQGSEA. With 1 base removed from V and 6 bases from J, the gap between germline ends came to 23 bases. CDR3 sequence (DNA): TGCAGCGTTGAAGCTCTGGAGGACGCACTAAGCCTCGATACGCAGTATTTT. This codes for CSVEALEDALSLDTQYF.

This clonotype was counted only a few times. The chain recombines TRBV7-9 with TRBJ1-2; tentatively, D is TRBD1 (5 bases). V gave up 3 bases and J gave up 8 bases, with 10 bases separating them. The V gene's germline CDR1 is SEHNR and CDR2 FQNEAQ (reference sequence). The CDR3 has 12 amino acids. CDR3 loop: CASSFGGEGYTF. The CDR3 DNA is TGTGCCAGCAGCTTTGGGGGTGAAGGCTACACCTTC.

The chain links TRBV20-1 to TRBJ2-3; D is perhaps TRBD2 (6 bases). CDR1 is DFQATT and CDR2 is SNEGSKA in the germline V gene (reference sequence). V was cut by 6 bases and J by 6 bases, with 28 bases left in between. CDR3 length equals 17 residues. CDR3 in amino acids: CSAFPLLAEYRRDTQYF. The CDR3 DNA is TGCAGTGCGTTCCCTCTACTAGCAGAATACCGCAGGGATACGCAGTATTTT.

This chain joins TRBV7-6 and TRBJ2-7; D gene unclear. Trimming left V 7 bases short and J 2 bases short, with 12 bases between. The CDR3 is 13 residues long. The germline V gene has CDR1 SGHVS and CDR2 FNYEAQ. Here the CDR3 reads CASTPAPPYEQYF. Written as DNA, the CDR3 is TGTGCCAGCACGCCGGCCCCCCCCTACGAGCAGTACTTC.

The rearrangement uses TRBV6-2 or TRBV6-3 and TRBJ1-1; no clear D. Between the trimmed V and J ends, which lost 6 bases and 0 bases, there was a span of 17 bases. CDR1 and CDR2 (germline): MNHEY, SVGEGT. The CDR3 spans 16 residues. In DNA form, the CDR3 reads TGTGCCAGCAGGCGCCCAGGACCCAGAATGAACACTGAAGCTTTCTTT. Translation gives CASRRPGPRMNTEAFF.

The V call is TRBV7-2, the J call TRBJ2-3; 11 bases fit TRBD2. CDR1 is SGHTA and CDR2 is FQGNSA in the germline V gene. The CDR3 sequence is 15 residues long. J was trimmed by 6 bases and V by 3 bases; bases with no gene match: 5. The CDR3 coding sequence is TGTGCCAGCAGCTTCTTAGCGGGAGGGCTGGATACGCAGTATTTT. The encoded protein is CASSFLAGGLDTQYF.

V gene TRBV28 combines with J gene TRBJ2-3; unclear D gene. CDR1 and CDR2 from the germline V gene are MDHEN and SYDVKM. This CDR3 contains 15 residues. Trimming pared 5 bases from V and 4 bases from J, leaving 16 bases between. The chain's CDR3 is CASSTWTVVADTQYF. In nucleotides, the CDR3 is TGTGCCAGCAGTACCTGGACCGTGGTTGCAGATACGCAGTATTTT.

Concerning this clonotype itself: The junction and the germline gene differ at one end; a read error may be behind it. V usage is TRBV19 and J usage is TRBJ2-3; no firm D call. Germline loops: CDR1 LNHDA, CDR2 SQIVND (reference sequence). There are 12 residues in the CDR3. CDR3 in amino acids: CASGMQADTQYF. The CDR3 bases are TGTGCCAGTGGTATGCAAGCAGATACGCAGTATTTT.

The gene calls are TRBV3-1 and TRBJ1-1; D perhaps matches TRBD1 (5 bases). The V gene lost 1 base and the J gene lost 1 base, with 7 bases spanning the gap. CDR1 LGHDT and CDR2 YNNKEL come from the germline V gene (reference sequence). There are 14 residues in the CDR3. Here the CDR3 DNA reads TGTGCCAGCAGCCAAGCAGGGACGAACACTGAAGCTTTCTTT. Encoded protein: CASSQAGTNTEAFF. Combining the CDR3 with reference TRBV3-1 and TRBJ1-1 gives the whole variable domain DTAVSQTPKYLVTQMGNDKSIKCEQNLGHDTMYWYKQDSKKFLKIMFSYNNKELIINETVPNRFSPKSPDKAHLNLHINSLELGDSAVYFCASSQAGTNTEAFFGQGTRLTVV.

The V gene is TRBV2, the J gene TRBJ2-7; TRBD2 agrees at 7 bases. Trimming took 8 bases from V and 4 from J; bases not matched to a gene: 8. This CDR3 has 13 amino acids. Germline loops: CDR1 SNHLY, CDR2 FYNNEI. CDR3 sequence reads: CASEWGGGYEQYF. As DNA, the CDR3 is TGTGCCAGCGAGTGGGGCGGGGGATACGAGCAGTACTTC.

This clonotype was counted only a few times. The chain carries TRBV19 and TRBJ1-2, with D maybe TRBD1 (5 bases). The CDR3 totals 13 residues. The germline V and J ends were trimmed by 8 bases and 3 bases, with 13 bases remaining between them. The germline V gene has CDR1 LNHDA and CDR2 SQIVND (reference sequence). The CDR3 reads CASSAGLYYGYTF. CDR3 in DNA: TGTGCCAGTTCAGCAGGGCTCTACTATGGCTACACCTTC.

This clonotype was counted only a few times. The chain joins TRBV12-3 or TRBV12-4 to TRBJ2-2; TRBD2 matches at 14 bases. This CDR3 contains 18 residues. V shed 7 bases, J shed 4 bases, and the junction held 11 bases outside the gene matches. The CDR3 nucleotides read TGTGCCAGCAAACCCCCGACTAGCGGGAGGGCACTCACCGGGGAGCTGTTTTTT. It translates to CASKPPTSGRALTGELFF.

This sequence joins TRBV29-1 and TRBJ2-1, with D unclear. The CDR3 consists of 13 residues. CDR1 and CDR2 (germline): SQVTM, ANQGSEA. Trimming removed 4 bases at V and 2 bases at J, with 9 bases between. For the CDR3, the DNA is TGCAGCGTTGGGCAGAATACCTACAATGAGCAGTTCTTC. It codes for CSVGQNTYNEQFF.

This clonotype was counted a few times. This chain joins TRBV19 and TRBJ2-3, with D perhaps TRBD2 (6 bases). V gave up 4 bases and J gave up 5 bases, with 19 bases separating them. The CDR3 consists of 16 residues. CDR1 is LNHDA and CDR2 is SQIVND in the germline V gene (reference sequence). CDR3 loop: CASSTGGGAGGDTQYF. The CDR3 DNA reads TGTGCCAGTAGTACCGGCGGAGGGGCCGGGGGAGATACGCAGTATTTT.

The V call is TRBV5-6, the J call TRBJ2-2; a possible D gene is TRBD2 (6 bases). Germline lookup yields CDR1 SGHDT and CDR2 YYEEEE. The CDR3 is 15 residues long. Trimming removed 4 bases at V and 0 bases at J, with 10 bases between. This chain's CDR3 is CASSPGLTNTGELFF. The CDR3 nucleotides read TGTGCCAGCAGCCCGGGACTGACGAACACCGGGGAGCTGTTTTTT.

This sequence joins TRBV7-8 and TRBJ1-5, with 7 bases identical to TRBD1. V was pared by 1 base and J by 5 bases, with 14 bases of the junction left unmatched. Germline V CDR1 and CDR2: SGHVS, FQNEAQ. The CDR3 spans 18 residues. The CDR3 DNA reads TGTGCCAGCAGCTTAGAGGGACCTACAGGGGAGGAGGATCAGCCCCAGCATTTT. Its translation: CASSLEGPTGEEDQPQHF.

This clonotype appeared a few times. This sequence joins TRBV27 and TRBJ1-2; D may be TRBD1 (6 bases). Germline lookup yields CDR1 MNHEY and CDR2 SMNVEV (reference sequence). V dropped 0 bases and J dropped 8 bases, with 19 bases sitting between them. The CDR3 is 16 amino acids. The CDR3, as DNA: TGTGCCAGCAGTTTATCCCCCCGGGGGCATCGAGAGGGCTACACCTTC. Amino acid sequence: CASSLSPRGHREGYTF.

The gene calls are TRBV19 and TRBJ2-3, with 8 bases matching TRBD1. Germline V gene lookup returns CDR1 LNHDA and CDR2 SQIVND (reference sequence). The CDR3 is made up of 17 amino acids. Losses at the gene ends were 6 bases for V and 2 bases for J; bases not matched to a gene: 13. The CDR3 bases are TGTGCCAGTAGCCTCTTATCAGGGGGCGTTATCACAGATACGCAGTATTTT. It translates to CASSLLSGGVITDTQYF.

This clonotype was counted only a few times. This sequence joins TRBV6-1 and TRBJ2-1; D is unresolved. The germline V gene encodes CDR1 MNHNS and CDR2 SASEGT. CDR3 length: 15 residues. Trimming left V 8 bases short and J 5 bases short, with 19 bases between. The CDR3 nucleotides read TGTGCCAGCCTCGGCCTCGGAGATTGGAACAATGAGCAGTTCTTC. Its translation: CASLGLGDWNNEQFF.

This clonotype has a handful of counts. The chain has TRBV12-3 or TRBV12-4 and TRBJ2-1; D unclear. The germline V and J ends were trimmed by 3 bases and 4 bases, with 7 bases remaining between them. The CDR3 loop spans 13 amino acids. CDR3 bases: TGTGCCAGCAGTTTCCGGATATACAATGAGCAGTTCTTC. Protein: CASSFRIYNEQFF.

The sample holds a few counts of this clonotype. This rearrangement joins TRBV18 to TRBJ2-7; 7 nucleotides line up with TRBD1. This CDR3 has 17 amino acids. Trimming at V came to 2 bases and at J to 3 bases, leaving 13 bases not matched to a gene. CDR1 is KGHSH and CDR2 is LQKENI in the germline V gene. The CDR3 DNA follows: TGTGCCAGCTCACCAAAGGATTCGGGACAGATCAACTACGAGCAGTACTTC. It translates to CASSPKDSGQINYEQYF. Full variable domain (outside the CDR3, taken from reference TRBV18 and TRBJ2-7): NAGVMQNPRHLVRRRGQEARLRCSPMKGHSHVYWYRQLPEEGLKFMVYLQKENIIDESGMPKERFSAEFPKEGPSILRIQQVVRGDSAAYFCASSPKDSGQINYEQYFGPGTRLTVT.